A selection of T cell receptor beta chains follows, all from one sample in a study of beta chain features in type 1 diabetes. Profiling relied on immunoSEQ multiplex PCR, and the TCRdb table lists in-frame clones only, not all of them. The sample lists fewer than 900,000 clones; about 17% were seen once. Material: naive CD4+ T cells from blood. The receptors were gathered from a woman aged 18-35 years in good health. Each CDR3 is given with its conserved first and last residue. Fields, in order: J gene, V gene, D gene, clone size, CDR3 DNA, CDR3 protein. D genes are given only for firm matches. Clone size appears in some rows only: once, few, many, or a class for an expanded clone.

J gene: TRBJ2-2; V gene: TRBV5-6; D gene: TRBD2; clone size: .; CDR3 DNA: TGTGCCAGCAGCTTATTGGCTAGCGGTGTTAGGGCCGGGGAGCTGTTTTTT; CDR3 protein: CASSLLASGVRAGELFF
J gene: TRBJ2-1; V gene: TRBV6-6; D gene: .; clone size: once; CDR3 DNA: TGTGCCAGCCAACCCAGGGATACCTACAATGAGCAGTTCTTC; CDR3 protein: CASQPRDTYNEQFF
J gene: TRBJ2-7; V gene: TRBV6-5; D gene: TRBD2; clone size: .; CDR3 DNA: TGTGCCAGCAGCCCACGGACTAGCGGGAGTTACGAGCAGTACTTC; CDR3 protein: CASSPRTSGSYEQYF
J gene: TRBJ1-4; V gene: TRBV20-1; D gene: .; clone size: few; CDR3 DNA: TGCAGTGTCCCTAACGAAAAACTGTTTTTT; CDR3 protein: CSVPNEKLFF
J gene: TRBJ1-3; V gene: TRBV4-2; D gene: .; clone size: .; CDR3 DNA: TGTGCCAGCAGCCACGACTCTCGGGGATTCTCTGGAAACACCATATATTTT; CDR3 protein: CASSHDSRGFSGNTIYF
J gene: TRBJ2-1; V gene: TRBV6-1; D gene: TRBD1; clone size: .; CDR3 DNA: TGTGCCAGCAGAAAGAGACAGGGGGCGGCCAGTGAGCAGTTCTTC; CDR3 protein: CASRKRQGAASEQFF
J gene: TRBJ2-1; V gene: TRBV7-9; D gene: TRBD1; clone size: .; CDR3 DNA: TGTGCCAGCAGCTTACTACGACAGGGAAAAGGCCGTGACAATGAGCAGTTCTTC; CDR3 protein: CASSLLRQGKGRDNEQFF
J gene: TRBJ1-1; V gene: TRBV10-3; D gene: .; clone size: many; CDR3 DNA: TGTGCCATCGGGGATTTGGCTGAAGCTTTCTTT; CDR3 protein: CAIGDLAEAFF
J gene: TRBJ2-1; V gene: TRBV10-3; D gene: TRBD1; clone size: .; CDR3 DNA: TGTGCCTCCAGGGGGCGGGACCCTTCCTACAATGAGCAGTTCTTC; CDR3 protein: CASRGRDPSYNEQFF
J gene: TRBJ1-1; V gene: TRBV7-8; D gene: .; clone size: few; CDR3 DNA: TGTGCCAGCAGCTTACCGGCCACTGAAGCTTTCTTT; CDR3 protein: CASSLPATEAFF
J gene: TRBJ2-1; V gene: TRBV5-4; D gene: .; clone size: .; CDR3 DNA: TGTGCCAGCAGCTTCTCACAGGGACTGAGTGAGCAGTTCTTC; CDR3 protein: CASSFSQGLSEQFF
J gene: TRBJ2-1; V gene: TRBV19; D gene: .; clone size: .; CDR3 DNA: TGTGCCAGTAGTATGTCCACATCATCCTACAATGAGCAGTTCTTC; CDR3 protein: CASSMSTSSYNEQFF
J gene: TRBJ1-3; V gene: TRBV13; D gene: .; clone size: few; CDR3 DNA: TGTGCCAGCAGCTTAGTAGCGGGGGCTTCGGGAAACACCATATATTTT; CDR3 protein: CASSLVAGASGNTIYF
J gene: TRBJ1-2; V gene: TRBV5-4; D gene: TRBD1; clone size: .; CDR3 DNA: TGTGCCAGCAGTACGAACAGGGGGATTTACTATGGCTACACCTTC; CDR3 protein: CASSTNRGIYYGYTF
J gene: TRBJ2-3; V gene: TRBV9; D gene: TRBD1; clone size: .; CDR3 DNA: TGTGCCAGCAGCGTATCACAGGGGACATATTCAGATACGCAGTATTTT; CDR3 protein: CASSVSQGTYSDTQYF
J gene: TRBJ1-3; V gene: TRBV28; D gene: .; clone size: .; CDR3 DNA: TGTGCCAGCAGTAATAATTGGGTTACCATATATTTT; CDR3 protein: CASSNNWVTIYF
J gene: TRBJ1-3; V gene: TRBV28; D gene: .; clone size: .; CDR3 DNA: TGTGCCAGCAGTTTCGCTAACTCTGGAAACACCATATATTTT; CDR3 protein: CASSFANSGNTIYF
J gene: TRBJ2-1; V gene: TRBV19; D gene: .; clone size: .; CDR3 DNA: TGTGCCAGTAGTGATTTGCAGAAATCCTACAATGAGCAGTTCTTC; CDR3 protein: CASSDLQKSYNEQFF
J gene: TRBJ2-3; V gene: TRBV5-1; D gene: .; clone size: .; CDR3 DNA: TGCGCCAGCAGCTTGGACGGGTACGATACGCAGTATTTT; CDR3 protein: CASSLDGYDTQYF
J gene: TRBJ1-1; V gene: TRBV28; D gene: .; clone size: once; CDR3 DNA: TGTGCCAGCAGTTTAAGAACTTCGACTGAAGCTTTCTTT; CDR3 protein: CASSLRTSTEAFF
J gene: TRBJ2-1; V gene: TRBV7-2; D gene: TRBD2; clone size: .; CDR3 DNA: TGTGCCAGCAGAACGACTAGGATTGCGGGAGGTCAGAATGAGCAGTTCTTC; CDR3 protein: CASRTTRIAGGQNEQFF
J gene: TRBJ2-7; V gene: TRBV15; D gene: .; clone size: few; CDR3 DNA: TGTGCCACCAGCAGAGATATAGAGTACGAGCAGTACTTC; CDR3 protein: CATSRDIEYEQYF
J gene: TRBJ2-5; V gene: TRBV7-2; D gene: .; clone size: few; CDR3 DNA: TGTGCCAGCAGTGTCGCGGAGACCCAGTACTTC; CDR3 protein: CASSVAETQYF
J gene: TRBJ2-6; V gene: TRBV7-2; D gene: .; clone size: few; CDR3 DNA: TGTGCCAGCAGCTTAGGGCTCGGAGCAGGGACTGGGGCCAACGTCCTGACTTTC; CDR3 protein: CASSLGLGAGTGANVLTF
J gene: TRBJ2-7; V gene: TRBV7-3; D gene: .; clone size: .; CDR3 DNA: TGTGCCAGCAGCTTCCCCAACTACGAGCAGTACTTC; CDR3 protein: CASSFPNYEQYF
J gene: TRBJ2-1; V gene: TRBV28; D gene: TRBD2; clone size: .; CDR3 DNA: TGTGCCAGCAGGCCCGTCCCAGGGCTAGCGGACTACAATGAGCAGTTCTTC; CDR3 protein: CASRPVPGLADYNEQFF
J gene: TRBJ2-1; V gene: TRBV4-2; D gene: TRBD2; clone size: .; CDR3 DNA: TGTGCCAGCAGCCCACCGTTTTTATCGGCGGGAGGCCCTCTGAGGAACAATGAGCAGTTCTTC; CDR3 protein: CASSPPFLSAGGPLRNNEQFF
J gene: TRBJ2-1; V gene: TRBV7-8; D gene: .; clone size: .; CDR3 DNA: TGTGCCAGCAGCCCGGTTAGTTTGTGGTCCTACAATGAGCAGTTCTTC; CDR3 protein: CASSPVSLWSYNEQFF
J gene: TRBJ1-5; V gene: TRBV5-1; D gene: .; clone size: .; CDR3 DNA: TGCGCCAGCAGCCCCGCCGTGGGTGATCAGCCCCAGCATTTT; CDR3 protein: CASSPAVGDQPQHF
J gene: TRBJ1-2; V gene: TRBV19; D gene: .; clone size: few; CDR3 DNA: TGTGCCAGTAAAACGGCAGGCCCCGCTGCTAACTATGGCTACACCTTC; CDR3 protein: CASKTAGPAANYGYTF
J gene: TRBJ2-5; V gene: TRBV4-2; D gene: .; clone size: once; CDR3 DNA: TGTGCCAGCAGCCAAGAAAGCAAGTCAGCCGGCCAGTGGACCCAGTACTTC; CDR3 protein: CASSQESKSAGQWTQYF
J gene: TRBJ2-2; V gene: TRBV7-8; D gene: .; clone size: .; CDR3 DNA: TGTGCCAGCGCTAGACGGCGGGATACCACCGGGGAGCTGTTTTTT; CDR3 protein: CASARRRDTTGELFF